This record looks at one T cell receptor (beta chain) sequence and its context. What it binds is unknown. The record originates from a study of T cells in Graves' hyperthyroidism and ophthalmopathy. RNA transcripts yielded amplified TCR beta CDR3 regions. Researchers ran a first-round RT-PCR on the TCR CDR3 using the HTBI primer set. TCRdb itself ran the multiplex PCR reads through MiXCR, one entry per CDR3 protein. The repertoire holds about 760,000 distinct CDR3 sequences, with roughly a third as singletons. Trimming at V came to 5 bases and at J to 4 bases, leaving 8 bases not matched to a gene. CDR3 length: 16 residues. Germline lookup yields CDR1 SEHNR and CDR2 FQNEAQ (reference sequence). Study-wide points: Clonotypes that were expanded in thyroid above 0.001 mostly appeared in blood too.

The chain recombines TRBV7-9 with TRBJ2-7; 13 positions match TRBD2. Sample: blood. This TCR was sampled from a woman in her thirties or forties with Graves' hyperthyroidism. DNA for the CDR3: TGTGCCAGCAGCCCCCGGGGGACTAGCGGGGAGTACGAGCAGTACTTC. It translates to CASSPRGTSGEYEQYF.